Listed below are T cell receptor beta chains from one sample, sequenced in a study of blood T cell repertoires in COVID-19. The table came from immunoSEQ multiplex PCR; TCRdb's copy has only in-frame clones and leaves some out. The sample comprises around 300,000 clones, roughly 90% of which are singletons, and 2.2% rests with the top ten. Source material: peripheral blood. These receptors all stem from a woman in her 30s with COVID-19, enrolled during active disease. Each CDR3 is given without its conserved first and last residue. Not all rows give a size; the values are once, few, many and, for expanded clones, a class.

TRBV27	.	TRBJ1-6	ASSLSSYNSPLH
TRBV30	.	TRBJ1-4	AWTPTGGPNRKLF
TRBV21-1	.	TRBJ2-4	ASPKGAVAKNIQY
TRBV6-2/TRBV6-3	.	TRBJ2-7	ASSSPLLRLSYEQY
TRBV6-6	.	TRBJ1-3	ASSIETGSGNTIY
TRBV19	.	TRBJ1-3	ASSMSVTGNTIY
TRBV4-1	once	TRBJ1-4	ASSSPRDRPKLF
TRBV5-1	.	TRBJ2-5	ASRNLAGDRRRETQY
TRBV19	.	TRBJ1-2	ASSSPDREYGYT
TRBV10-2	.	TRBJ2-2	ASSDRNTGELF
TRBV7-2	.	TRBJ2-3	ASSSGTSPTDTQY
TRBV3-1/TRBV3-2	.	TRBJ2-1	ASSQDRAGMSF
TRBV9	.	TRBJ2-1	ASSPKGLAGGLADNEQF
TRBV10-2	.	TRBJ1-4	ASSDRLGEKLF
TRBV5-5	.	TRBJ2-1	ASSLGPGHEQF
TRBV29-1	.	TRBJ2-1	SATVQGEQF
TRBV7-2	.	TRBJ1-1	ASSLGPGKGAF
TRBV2	few	TRBJ2-5	ASIRETGEETQY
TRBV4-2	once	TRBJ2-7	ASSQESAGGPREQY
TRBV6-5	.	TRBJ2-3	ASAPGQGASDTQY
TRBV30	.	TRBJ1-3	AWSGQGAFGNTIY
TRBV2	.	TRBJ2-1	ASKEREAGEQF
TRBV29-1	.	TRBJ1-1	SVAGLMNTEAF
TRBV7-2	once	TRBJ1-5	ASSLVSLNQPQH
TRBV5-1	.	TRBJ1-2	ASSLAVSRLEGYT
TRBV3-1/TRBV3-2	many	TRBJ1-3	ASSQDSRGGGNTIY
TRBV28	.	TRBJ2-3	ASSPRDTQY
TRBV6-5	.	TRBJ1-1	ASSYREDTEAF
TRBV3-1/TRBV3-2	.	TRBJ1-1	ASSQTGDTEAF
TRBV27	.	TRBJ2-1	ASSGSGVNEQF
TRBV5-1	.	TRBJ1-1	ASSLAGRDTEAF
TRBV7-2	once	TRBJ2-7	ASSFLAISSYEQY
TRBV18	.	TRBJ1-1	ASSPLTGAIAF
TRBV6-5	.	TRBJ2-1	ASSRVDEQF
TRBV27	.	TRBJ2-7	ASQTIRGRYEQY
TRBV13	once	TRBJ2-1	ASSLVTVALNEQF
TRBV27	once	TRBJ1-5	ASSFGTSNQPQH
TRBV11-3	.	TRBJ2-1	ASSLGTKAGQPGDEQF
TRBV12-3/TRBV12-4	.	TRBJ1-4	ASRRQGGEKLF
TRBV29-1	.	TRBJ1-2	SVAGTGGGGYT
TRBV10-1	.	TRBJ1-2	ASSEGISANYGYT
TRBV9	.	TRBJ2-5	ASSTGRLGETQY
TRBV29-1	.	TRBJ2-7	SVESGSYEQY
TRBV2	.	TRBJ1-2	ASDSGTGDYGYT
TRBV19	.	TRBJ2-7	ASSIAVGGSYEQY
TRBV4-2	.	TRBJ1-2	ASSQVGGEGYGYT
TRBV3-1/TRBV3-2	.	TRBJ2-3	ASSPRGGRSTDTQY